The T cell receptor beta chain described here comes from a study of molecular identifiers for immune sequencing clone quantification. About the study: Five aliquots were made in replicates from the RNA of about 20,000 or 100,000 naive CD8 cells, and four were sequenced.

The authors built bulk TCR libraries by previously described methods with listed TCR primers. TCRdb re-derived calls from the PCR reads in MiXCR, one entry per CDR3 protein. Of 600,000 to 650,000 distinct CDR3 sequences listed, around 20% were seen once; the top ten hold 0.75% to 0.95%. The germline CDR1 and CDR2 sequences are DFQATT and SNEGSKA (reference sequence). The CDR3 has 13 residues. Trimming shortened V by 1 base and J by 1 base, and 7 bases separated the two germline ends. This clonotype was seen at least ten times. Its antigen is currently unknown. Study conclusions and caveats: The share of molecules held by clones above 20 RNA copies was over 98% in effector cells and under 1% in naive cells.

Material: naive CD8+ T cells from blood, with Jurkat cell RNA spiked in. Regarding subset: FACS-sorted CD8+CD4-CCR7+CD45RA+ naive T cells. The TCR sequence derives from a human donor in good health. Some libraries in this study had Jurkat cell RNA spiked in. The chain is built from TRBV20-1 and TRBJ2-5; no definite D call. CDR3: CSARVPFQETQYF. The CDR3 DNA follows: TGCAGTGCTAGAGTTCCATTCCAAGAGACCCAGTACTTC.